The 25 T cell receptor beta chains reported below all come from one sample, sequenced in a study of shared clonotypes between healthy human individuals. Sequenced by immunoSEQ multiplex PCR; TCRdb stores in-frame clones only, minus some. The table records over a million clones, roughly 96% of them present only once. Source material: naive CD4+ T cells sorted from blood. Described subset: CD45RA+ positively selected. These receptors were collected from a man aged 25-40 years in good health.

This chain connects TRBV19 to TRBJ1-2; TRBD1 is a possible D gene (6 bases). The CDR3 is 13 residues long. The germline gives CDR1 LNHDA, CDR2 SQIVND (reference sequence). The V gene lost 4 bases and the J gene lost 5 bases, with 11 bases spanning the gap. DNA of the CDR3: TGTGCCAGTAGTAGCACAGGACAGTATGGCTACACCTTC. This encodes CASSSTGQYGYTF.

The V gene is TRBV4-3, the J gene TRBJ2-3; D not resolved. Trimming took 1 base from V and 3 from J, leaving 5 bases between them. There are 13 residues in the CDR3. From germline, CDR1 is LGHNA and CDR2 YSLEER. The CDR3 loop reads CASSQGRTDTQYF. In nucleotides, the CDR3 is TGCGCCAGCAGCCAAGGCCGGACAGATACGCAGTATTTT.

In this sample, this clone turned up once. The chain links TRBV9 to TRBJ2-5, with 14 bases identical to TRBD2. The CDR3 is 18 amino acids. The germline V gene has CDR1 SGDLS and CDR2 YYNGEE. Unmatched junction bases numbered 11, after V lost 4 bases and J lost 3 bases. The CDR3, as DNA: TGTGCCAGCAGCCCCGGACTAGCGGGAGGTCTAGGTGAAGAGACCCAGTACTTC. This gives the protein CASSPGLAGGLGEETQYF.

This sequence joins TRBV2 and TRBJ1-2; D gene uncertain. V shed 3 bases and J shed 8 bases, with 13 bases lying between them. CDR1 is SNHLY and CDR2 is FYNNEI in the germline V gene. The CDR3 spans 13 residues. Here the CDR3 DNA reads TGTGCCAGCAGTGAGGGAGTACTCGAGGGCTACACCTTC. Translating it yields CASSEGVLEGYTF.

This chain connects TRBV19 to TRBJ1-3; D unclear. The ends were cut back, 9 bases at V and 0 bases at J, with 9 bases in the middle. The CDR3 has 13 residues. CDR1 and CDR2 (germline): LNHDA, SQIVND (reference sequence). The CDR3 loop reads CASRQLSGNTIYF. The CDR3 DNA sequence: TGTGCCAGCAGACAACTCTCTGGAAACACCATATATTTT.

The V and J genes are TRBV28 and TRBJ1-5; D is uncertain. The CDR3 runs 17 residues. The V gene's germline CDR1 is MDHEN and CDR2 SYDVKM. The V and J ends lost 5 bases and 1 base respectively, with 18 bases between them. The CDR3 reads CASSILVGRLSNQPQHF. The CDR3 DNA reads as TGTGCCAGCAGTATACTAGTGGGTCGTTTAAGCAATCAGCCCCAGCATTTT.

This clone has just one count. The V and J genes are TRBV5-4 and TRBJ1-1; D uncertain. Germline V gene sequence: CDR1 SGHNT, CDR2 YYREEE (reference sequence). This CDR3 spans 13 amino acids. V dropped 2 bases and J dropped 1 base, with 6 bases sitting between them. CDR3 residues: CASSFRANTEAFF. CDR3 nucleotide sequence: TGTGCCAGCAGCTTTCGCGCGAACACTGAAGCTTTCTTT.

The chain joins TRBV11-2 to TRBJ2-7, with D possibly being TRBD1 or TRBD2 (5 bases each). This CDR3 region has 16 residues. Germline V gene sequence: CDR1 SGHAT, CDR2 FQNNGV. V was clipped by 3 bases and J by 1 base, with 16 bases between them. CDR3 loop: CASSLGTLLASYEQYF. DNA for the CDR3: TGTGCCAGCAGCTTGGGGACCTTACTTGCGTCCTACGAGCAGTACTTC.

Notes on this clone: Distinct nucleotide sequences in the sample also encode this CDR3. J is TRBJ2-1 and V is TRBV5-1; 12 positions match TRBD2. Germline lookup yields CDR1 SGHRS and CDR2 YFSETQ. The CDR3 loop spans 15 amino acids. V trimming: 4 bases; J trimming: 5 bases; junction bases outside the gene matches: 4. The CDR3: CASSLLAGGDNEQFF. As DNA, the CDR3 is TGCGCCAGCAGCCTGCTAGCGGGAGGGGACAATGAGCAGTTCTTC. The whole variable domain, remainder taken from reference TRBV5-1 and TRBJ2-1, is KAGVTQTPRYLIKTRGQQVTLSCSPISGHRSVSWYQQTPGQGLQFLFEYFSETQRNKGNFPGRFSGRQFSNSRSEMNVSTLELGDSALYLCASSLLAGGDNEQFFGPGTRLTVL.

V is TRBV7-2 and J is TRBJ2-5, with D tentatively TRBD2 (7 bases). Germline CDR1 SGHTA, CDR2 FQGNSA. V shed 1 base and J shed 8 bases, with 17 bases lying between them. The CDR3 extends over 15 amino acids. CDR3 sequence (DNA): TGTGCCAGCAGCTTAGTTGGGGGGGCCGTAGGAACCCAGTACTTC. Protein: CASSLVGGAVGTQYF.

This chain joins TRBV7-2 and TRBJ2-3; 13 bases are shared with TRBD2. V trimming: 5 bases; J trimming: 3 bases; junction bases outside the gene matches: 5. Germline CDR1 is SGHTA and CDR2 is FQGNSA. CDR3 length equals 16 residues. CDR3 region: CASSPLTSGRTDTQYF. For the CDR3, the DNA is TGTGCCAGCAGCCCTCTGACTAGCGGGAGGACAGATACGCAGTATTTT.

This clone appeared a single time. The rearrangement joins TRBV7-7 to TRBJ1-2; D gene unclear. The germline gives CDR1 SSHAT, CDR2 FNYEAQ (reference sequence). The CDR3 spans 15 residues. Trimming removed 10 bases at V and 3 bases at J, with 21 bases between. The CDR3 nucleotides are TGTGCCATTACGCCGACCCGCCCCACGCACTATGGCTACACCTTC. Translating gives CAITPTRPTHYGYTF.

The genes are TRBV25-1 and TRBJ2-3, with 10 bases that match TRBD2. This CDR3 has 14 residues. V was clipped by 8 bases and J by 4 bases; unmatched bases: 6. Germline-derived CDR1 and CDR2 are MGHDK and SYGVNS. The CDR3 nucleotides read TGTGCCAGCGCAGGGACTAGCGTTCCAGATACGCAGTATTTT. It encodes CASAGTSVPDTQYF.

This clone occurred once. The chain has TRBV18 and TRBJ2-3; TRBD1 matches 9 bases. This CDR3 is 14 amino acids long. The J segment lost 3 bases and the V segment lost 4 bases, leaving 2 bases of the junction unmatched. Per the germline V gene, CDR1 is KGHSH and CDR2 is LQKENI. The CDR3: CASSQDRGTDTQYF. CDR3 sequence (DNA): TGTGCCAGCTCACAGGACAGGGGAACAGATACGCAGTATTTT. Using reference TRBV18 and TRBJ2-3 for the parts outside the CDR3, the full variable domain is NAGVMQNPRHLVRRRGQEARLRCSPMKGHSHVYWYRQLPEEGLKFMVYLQKENIIDESGMPKERFSAEFPKEGPSILRIQQVVRGDSAAYFCASSQDRGTDTQYFGPGTRLTVL.

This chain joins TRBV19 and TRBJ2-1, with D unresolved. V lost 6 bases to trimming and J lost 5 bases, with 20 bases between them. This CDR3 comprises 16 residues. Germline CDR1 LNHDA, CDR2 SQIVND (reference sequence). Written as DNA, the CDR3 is TGTGCCAGTAGATCGGGCTCCCAACCCCGTGACAATGAGCAGTTCTTC. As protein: CASRSGSQPRDNEQFF.

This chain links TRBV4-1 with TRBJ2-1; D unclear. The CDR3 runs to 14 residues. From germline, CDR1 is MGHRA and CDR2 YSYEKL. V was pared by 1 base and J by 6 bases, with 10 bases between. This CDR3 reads CASSQGALSNEQFF. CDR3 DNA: TGCGCCAGCAGCCAAGGGGCGTTAAGCAATGAGCAGTTCTTC.

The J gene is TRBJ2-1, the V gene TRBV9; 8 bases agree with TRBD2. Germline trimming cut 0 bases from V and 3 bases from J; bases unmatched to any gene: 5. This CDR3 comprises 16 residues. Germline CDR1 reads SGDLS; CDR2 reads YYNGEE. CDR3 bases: TGTGCCAGCAGCGTAGCTCTAGCGGGCGTCTACAATGAGCAGTTCTTC. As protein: CASSVALAGVYNEQFF.

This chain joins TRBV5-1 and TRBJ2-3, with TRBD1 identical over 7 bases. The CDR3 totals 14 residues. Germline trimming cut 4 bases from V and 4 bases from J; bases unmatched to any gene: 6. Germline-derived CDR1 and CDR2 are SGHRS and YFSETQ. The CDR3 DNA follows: TGCGCCAGCAGCCGGGGACAGTACCCAGATACGCAGTATTTT. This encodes CASSRGQYPDTQYF.

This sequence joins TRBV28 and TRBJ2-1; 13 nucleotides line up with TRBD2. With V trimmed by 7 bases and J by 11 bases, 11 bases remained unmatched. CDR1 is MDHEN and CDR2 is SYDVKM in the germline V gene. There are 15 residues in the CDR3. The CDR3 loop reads CASTTVGLAGVQQFF. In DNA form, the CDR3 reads TGTGCCAGCACCACGGTCGGACTAGCGGGAGTACAGCAGTTCTTC.

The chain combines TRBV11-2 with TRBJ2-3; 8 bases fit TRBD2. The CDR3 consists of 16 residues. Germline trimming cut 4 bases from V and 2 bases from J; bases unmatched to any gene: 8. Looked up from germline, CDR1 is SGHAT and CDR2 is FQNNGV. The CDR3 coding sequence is TGTGCCAGCAGCTCCCCCCGCGGGAGGTTCACAGATACGCAGTATTTT. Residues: CASSSPRGRFTDTQYF.

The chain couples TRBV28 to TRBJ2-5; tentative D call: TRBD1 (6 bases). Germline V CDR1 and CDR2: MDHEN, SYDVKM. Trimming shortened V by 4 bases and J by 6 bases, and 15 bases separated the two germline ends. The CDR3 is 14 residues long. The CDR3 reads CASSSTGLRQTQYF. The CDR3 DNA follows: TGTGCCAGCAGTTCTACAGGGCTCCGGCAGACCCAGTACTTC.

CDR3 residues: CASSKGRMAGTGELFF. In nucleotides, the CDR3 is TGTGCCAGCAGCAAAGGACGAATGGCCGGCACCGGGGAGCTGTTTTTT. The rearrangement links TRBV21-1 to TRBJ2-2. TRBV21-1 is noted as a pseudogene. There are 16 residues in the CDR3.

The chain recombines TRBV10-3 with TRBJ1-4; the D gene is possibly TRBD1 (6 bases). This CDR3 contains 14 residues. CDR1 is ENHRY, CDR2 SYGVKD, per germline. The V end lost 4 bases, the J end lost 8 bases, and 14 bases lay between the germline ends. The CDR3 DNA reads TGTGCCATCAGTGCGTTACAGGGTGTGGAAAAACTGTTTTTT. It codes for CAISALQGVEKLFF.

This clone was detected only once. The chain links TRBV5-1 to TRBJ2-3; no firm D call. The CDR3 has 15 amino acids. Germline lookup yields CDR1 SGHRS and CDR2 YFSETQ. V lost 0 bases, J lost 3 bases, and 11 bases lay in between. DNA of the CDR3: TGCGCCAGCAGCTTGGATGGGGTGGCGACAGATACGCAGTATTTT. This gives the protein CASSLDGVATDTQYF.

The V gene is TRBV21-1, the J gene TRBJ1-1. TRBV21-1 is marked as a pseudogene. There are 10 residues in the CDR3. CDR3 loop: CASSKEKAFF. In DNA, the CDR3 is TGTGCCAGCAGCAAAGAAAAGGCTTTCTTT.